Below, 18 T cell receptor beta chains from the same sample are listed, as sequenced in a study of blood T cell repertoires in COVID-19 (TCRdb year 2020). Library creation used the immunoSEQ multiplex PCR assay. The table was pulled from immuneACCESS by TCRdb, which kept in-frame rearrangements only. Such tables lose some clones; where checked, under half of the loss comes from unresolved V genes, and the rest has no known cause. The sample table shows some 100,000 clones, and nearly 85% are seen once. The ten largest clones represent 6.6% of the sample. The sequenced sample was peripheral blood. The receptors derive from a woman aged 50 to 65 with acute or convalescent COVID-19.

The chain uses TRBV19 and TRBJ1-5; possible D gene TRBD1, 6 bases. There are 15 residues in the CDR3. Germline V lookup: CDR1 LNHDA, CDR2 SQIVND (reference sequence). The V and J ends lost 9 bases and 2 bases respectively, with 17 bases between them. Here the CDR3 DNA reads TGTGCCAGCGAACCACAGGGTAAGGGCAATCAGCCCCAGCATTTT. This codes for CASEPQGKGNQPQHF.

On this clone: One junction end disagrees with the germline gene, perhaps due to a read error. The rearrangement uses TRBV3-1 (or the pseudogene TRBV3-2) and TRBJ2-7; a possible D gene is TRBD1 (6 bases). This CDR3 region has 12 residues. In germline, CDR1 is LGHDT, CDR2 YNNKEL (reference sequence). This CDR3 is CASSPRGNRVVF. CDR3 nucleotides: TGTGCCAGCAGCCCCCGGGGCAACAGGGTGGTCTTC.

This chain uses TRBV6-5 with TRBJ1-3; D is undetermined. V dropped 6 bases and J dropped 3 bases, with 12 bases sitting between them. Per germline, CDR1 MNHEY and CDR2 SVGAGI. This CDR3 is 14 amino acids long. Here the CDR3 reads CASRRGVFGNTIYF. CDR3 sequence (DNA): TGTGCCAGCAGACGCGGAGTATTTGGAAACACCATATATTTT.

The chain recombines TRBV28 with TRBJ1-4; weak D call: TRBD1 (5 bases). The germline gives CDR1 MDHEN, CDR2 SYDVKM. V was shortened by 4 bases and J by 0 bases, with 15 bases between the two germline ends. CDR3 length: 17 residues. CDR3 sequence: CASSSSTFRATNEKLFF. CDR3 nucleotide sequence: TGTGCCAGCAGTTCGTCTACCTTCAGGGCAACTAATGAAAAACTGTTTTTT.

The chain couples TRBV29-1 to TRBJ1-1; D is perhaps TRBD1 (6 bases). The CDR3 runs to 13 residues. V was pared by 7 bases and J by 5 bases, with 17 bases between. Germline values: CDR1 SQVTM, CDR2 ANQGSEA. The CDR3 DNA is TGCAGCGGTTCGACAGGATCGTGGACTGAAGCTTTCTTT. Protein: CSGSTGSWTEAFF.

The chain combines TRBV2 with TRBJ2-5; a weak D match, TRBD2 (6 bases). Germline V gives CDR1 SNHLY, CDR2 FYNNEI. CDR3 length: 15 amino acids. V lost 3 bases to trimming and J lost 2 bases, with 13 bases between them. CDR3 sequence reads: CASSEGGVGQETQYF. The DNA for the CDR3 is TGTGCCAGCAGTGAGGGCGGGGTTGGGCAAGAGACCCAGTACTTC.

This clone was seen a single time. The CDR3 nucleotides are TGTGCCACCAGTGACCCTCTAGCGGGGAAAGACAATGAGCAGTTCTTC. It is translated as CATSDPLAGKDNEQFF. This rearrangement joins TRBV24-1 to TRBJ2-1; 9 positions match TRBD2. Per germline, CDR1 KGHDR and CDR2 SFDVKD. The CDR3 contains 16 residues. With V trimmed by 4 bases and J by 5 bases, 8 bases remained unmatched.

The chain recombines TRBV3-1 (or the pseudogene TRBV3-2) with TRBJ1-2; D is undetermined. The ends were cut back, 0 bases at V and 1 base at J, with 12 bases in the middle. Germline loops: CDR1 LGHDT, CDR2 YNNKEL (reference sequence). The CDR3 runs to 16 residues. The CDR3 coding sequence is TGTGCCAGCAGCCAAGAGGGAGACCTACTTAACTATGGCTACACCTTC. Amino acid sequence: CASSQEGDLLNYGYTF.

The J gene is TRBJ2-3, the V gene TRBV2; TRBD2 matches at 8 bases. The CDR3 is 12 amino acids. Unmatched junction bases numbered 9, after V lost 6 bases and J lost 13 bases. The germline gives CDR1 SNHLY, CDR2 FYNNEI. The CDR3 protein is CASSNPAGVKYF. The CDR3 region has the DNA TGTGCCAGCAGCAACCCAGCGGGGGTAAAGTATTTT.

CDR3 nucleotides: TGCAGTGCTAGTGGCGGGGGCCTGAACACCGGGGAGCTGTTTTTT. Amino acid sequence: CSASGGGLNTGELFF. V gene TRBV20-1 combines with J gene TRBJ2-2, with D possibly matching TRBD2 (7 bases). CDR1 and CDR2 (germline): DFQATT, SNEGSKA (reference sequence). The CDR3 consists of 15 residues. V was clipped by 3 bases and J by 1 base, with 12 bases between them.

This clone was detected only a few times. As DNA, the CDR3 is TGTGCCAGCAGCCCGGGGGGGGCCTATGGCTACACCTTC. Protein sequence: CASSPGGAYGYTF. The chain recombines TRBV25-1 with TRBJ1-2; D might be TRBD1 (6 bases). The germline CDR1 and CDR2 sequences are MGHDK and SYGVNS. The CDR3 has 13 amino acids. Between the trimmed V and J ends, which lost 6 bases and 4 bases, there was a span of 12 bases.

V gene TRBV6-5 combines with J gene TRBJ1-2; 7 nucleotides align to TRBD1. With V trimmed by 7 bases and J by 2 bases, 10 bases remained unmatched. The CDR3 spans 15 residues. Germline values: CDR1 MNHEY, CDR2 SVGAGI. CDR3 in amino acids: CASTSGTALNYGYTF. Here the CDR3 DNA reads TGTGCCAGCACCTCCGGGACAGCCTTAAACTATGGCTACACCTTC.

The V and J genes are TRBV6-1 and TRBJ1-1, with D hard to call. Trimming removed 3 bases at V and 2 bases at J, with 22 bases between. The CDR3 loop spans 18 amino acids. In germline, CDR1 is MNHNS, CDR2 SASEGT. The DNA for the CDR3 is TGTGCCAGCAGTGATTGGCCGACTAGGGCGATGGTAAACACTGAAGCTTTCTTT. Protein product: CASSDWPTRAMVNTEAFF.

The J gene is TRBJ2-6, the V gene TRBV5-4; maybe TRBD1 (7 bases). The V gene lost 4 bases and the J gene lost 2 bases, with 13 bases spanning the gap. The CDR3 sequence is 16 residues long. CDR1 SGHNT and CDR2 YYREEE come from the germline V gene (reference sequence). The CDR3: CASSPGGTAGANVLTF. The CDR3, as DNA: TGTGCCAGCAGCCCAGGCGGGACAGCTGGGGCCAACGTCCTGACTTTC.

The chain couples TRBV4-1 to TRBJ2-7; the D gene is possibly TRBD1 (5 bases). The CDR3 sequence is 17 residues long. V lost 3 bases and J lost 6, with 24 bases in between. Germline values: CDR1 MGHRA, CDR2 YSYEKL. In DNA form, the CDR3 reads TGCGCCAGCAGCCACCTTGACATGGGGCTTCACTACGGCGAGCAGTACTTC. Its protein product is CASSHLDMGLHYGEQYF.

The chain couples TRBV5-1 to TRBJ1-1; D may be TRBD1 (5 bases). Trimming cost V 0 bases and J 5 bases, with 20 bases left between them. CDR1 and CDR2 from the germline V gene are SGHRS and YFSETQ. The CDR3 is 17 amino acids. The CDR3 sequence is CASSLAPPGDLATEAFF. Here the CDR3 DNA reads TGCGCCAGCAGCTTGGCCCCCCCGGGGGACTTGGCGACTGAAGCTTTCTTT. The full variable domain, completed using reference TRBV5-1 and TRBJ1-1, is KAGVTQTPRYLIKTRGQQVTLSCSPISGHRSVSWYQQTPGQGLQFLFEYFSETQRNKGNFPGRFSGRQFSNSRSEMNVSTLELGDSALYLCASSLAPPGDLATEAFFGQGTRLTVV.

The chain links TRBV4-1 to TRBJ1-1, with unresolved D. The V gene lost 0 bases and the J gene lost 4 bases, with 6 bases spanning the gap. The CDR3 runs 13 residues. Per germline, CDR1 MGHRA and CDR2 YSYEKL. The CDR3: CASSQDRSTEAFF. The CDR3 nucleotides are TGCGCCAGCAGCCAAGATCGGAGCACTGAAGCTTTCTTT.

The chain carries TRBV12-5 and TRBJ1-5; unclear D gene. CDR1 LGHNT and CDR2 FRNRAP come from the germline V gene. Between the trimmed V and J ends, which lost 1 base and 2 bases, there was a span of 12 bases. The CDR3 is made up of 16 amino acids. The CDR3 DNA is TGTGCTAGTGGTTTGGACGTGTCGGTTGGCAATCAGCCCCAGCATTTT. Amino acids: CASGLDVSVGNQPQHF.